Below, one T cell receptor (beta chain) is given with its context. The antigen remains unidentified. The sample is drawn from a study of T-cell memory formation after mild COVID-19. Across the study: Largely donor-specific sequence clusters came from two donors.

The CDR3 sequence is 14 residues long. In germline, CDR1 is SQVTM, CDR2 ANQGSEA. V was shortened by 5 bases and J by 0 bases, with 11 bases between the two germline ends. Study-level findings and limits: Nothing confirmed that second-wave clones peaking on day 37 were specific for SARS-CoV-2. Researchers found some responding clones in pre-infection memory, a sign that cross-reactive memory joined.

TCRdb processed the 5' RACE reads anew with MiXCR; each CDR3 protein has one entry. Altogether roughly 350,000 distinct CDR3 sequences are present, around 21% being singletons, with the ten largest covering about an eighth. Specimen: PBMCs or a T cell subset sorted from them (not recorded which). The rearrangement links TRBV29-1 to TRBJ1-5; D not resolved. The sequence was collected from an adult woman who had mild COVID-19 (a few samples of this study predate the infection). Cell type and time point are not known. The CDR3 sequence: CSVNEGFSNQPQHF. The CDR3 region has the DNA TGCAGCGTTAACGAGGGATTTAGCAATCAGCCCCAGCATTTT.